This T cell receptor (beta chain) was recorded in a study of Graves' ophthalmopathy and Graves' hyperthyroidism. The wider study: Specimen type is peripheral blood, obtained at initial diagnosis before any treatment.

Study results and caveats: Blood also held most thyroid clonotypes expanded above 0.001 frequency.

Trimming left V 9 bases short and J 9 bases short, with 20 bases between. Germline V gene data show CDR1 as LNHDA and CDR2 as SQIVND (reference sequence). The CDR3 has 14 residues. Points on this clonotype: The antigen is unknown.

Amplifying from RNA transcripts, the study obtained TCR beta CDR3 regions. RT-PCR was first run with HTBI primers, then multiplex PCR in a second round. MiXCR, applied by TCRdb to the multiplex PCR reads, yields one record per CDR3 protein. In the table there are approximately 700,000 distinct CDR3 sequences, approximately 40% of which are singletons. Uncontrolled infections, pregnancy, lactation or other autoimmune diseases led to patient exclusion. PBMCs stemmed from 9 to 10 ml of fresh peripheral blood. The receptor's source is an adult man with Graves' ophthalmopathy. The chain combines TRBV19 with TRBJ1-4, with D possibly being TRBD1 (5 bases). Sequencing input: peripheral blood. The DNA of the CDR3 is TGTGCCAGCAGAGAAGGGGAACTAATAAAAAAACTGTTTTTT. It yields the protein CASREGELIKKLFF. The full variable domain, in which reference TRBV19 and TRBJ1-4 provide the parts outside the CDR3, is DGGITQSPKYLFRKEGQNVTLSCEQNLNHDAMYWYRQDPGQGLRLIYYSQIVNDFQKGDIAEGYSVSREKKESFPLTVTSAQKNPTAFYLCASREGELIKKLFFGSGTQLSVL.